This T cell receptor beta chain was profiled in a study of T-cell reconstitution after alpha-beta-depleted transplantation in children. In this sample, this clonotype turned up many times. CDR1 and CDR2 (germline): LGHNA, YSLEER. V was trimmed by 2 bases and J by 5 bases, leaving 10 bases between them. The CDR3 totals 14 residues. The authors prepared the TCRbeta library with unique molecular identifiers. From the PCR reads, TCRdb called clonotypes with MiXCR, one entry per CDR3 protein. The sample records some 400,000 distinct CDR3 sequences, just over 20% being singletons. The chain carries TRBV4-3 and TRBJ2-1; weak D call: TRBD1 (5 bases). The clonotype comes from a human donor who donated a stem cell graft to a child with acute myeloid leukemia. Source: PBMCs from the stem cell graft donor, taken from the stem cell graft. The CDR3 DNA reads as TGCGCCAGCAGCCAACCAGGGTCTCACAATGAGCAGTTCTTC. Its protein is CASSQPGSHNEQFF.